This is a list of T cell receptor beta chains from one sample in a study of post-analysis software for immune sequencing data. TCRdb reanalysed the PCR reads using MiXCR and keeps one entry per CDR3 protein. Of fewer than 850,000 distinct CDR3 sequences listed, roughly 27% are singletons. Sequences were obtained from blood. These receptors were taken from a girl between 5 and 17 years old with multiple sclerosis. Both conserved end residues are part of each CDR3. The order of the fields is J gene, V gene, D gene, clone size, CDR3 protein, CDR3 DNA. The D gene is left open where the match is weak. Expanded clones get a size class; other rows say once, few or many, or leave the size out.

TRBJ2-7 | TRBV11-2 | NA | few | CASSLPDPEGVAEQYF | TGTGCCAGCAGCTTGCCAGACCCGGAAGGTGTTGCCGAGCAGTACTTC
TRBJ2-7 | TRBV7-9 | NA | few | CASSLGSSAGEQYF | TGTGCCAGCAGCTTAGGCAGTTCGGCTGGCGAGCAGTACTTC
TRBJ2-2 | TRBV10-1 | NA | NA | CASSESSAGGELFF | TGCGCCAGCAGTGAGTCGAGTGCGGGCGGGGAGCTGTTTTTT
TRBJ1-6 | TRBV12-3/TRBV12-4 | NA | once | CASRRGYNSPLHF | TGTGCCAGCAGGCGCGGGTATAATTCACCCCTCCACTTT
TRBJ2-5 | TRBV9 | TRBD2 | NA | CASSVGLADQETQYF | TGTGCCAGCAGCGTTGGACTAGCGGACCAAGAGACCCAGTACTTC
TRBJ2-6 | TRBV7-8 | NA | NA | CASSPGSVLTF | TGTGCCAGCAGCCCGGGCAGCGTCCTGACTTTC
TRBJ2-3 | TRBV20-1 | NA | few | CSAPPGTLSTDTQYF | TGCAGTGCCCCCCCCGGCACCCTTAGCACAGATACGCAGTATTTT
TRBJ2-1 | TRBV20-1 | NA | NA | CSGGSYSSYNEQFF | TGCAGTGGGGGGAGCTATTCGTCCTACAATGAGCAGTTCTTC
TRBJ2-7 | TRBV7-2 | NA | NA | CASSLARALTYEQYF | TGTGCCAGCAGCTTAGCGCGAGCGTTGACCTACGAGCAGTACTTC
TRBJ2-1 | TRBV3-1 | TRBD2 | few | CASSQVGGVNEQFF | TGTGCCAGCAGCCAAGTGGGGGGGGTCAATGAGCAGTTCTTC
TRBJ1-1 | TRBV2 | NA | NA | CASSAIGNTEAFF | TGTGCCAGCAGTGCTATAGGGAACACTGAAGCTTTCTTT
TRBJ2-7 | TRBV6-5 | TRBD2 | NA | CASSIVPRGGEYEQYF | TGTGCCAGCAGTATCGTGCCGCGCGGGGGTGAGTACGAGCAGTACTTC
TRBJ2-7 | TRBV20-1 | TRBD2 | few | CSAFRTSGTTKQYF | TGCAGTGCTTTTCGGACTAGCGGGACCACAAAGCAGTACTTC
TRBJ2-7 | TRBV3-1 | TRBD2 | NA | CASSQGTSEGEQYF | TGTGCCAGCAGCCAAGGGACTAGCGAGGGCGAGCAGTACTTC
TRBJ2-1 | TRBV5-1 | TRBD2 | NA | CASSLGTSGFNEQFF | TGCGCCAGCAGCCTCGGGACTAGCGGGTTCAATGAGCAGTTCTTC
TRBJ1-1 | TRBV5-1 | TRBD1 | few | CASSHGTGNTEAFF | TGCGCCAGCAGCCACGGGACAGGGAACACTGAAGCTTTCTTT
TRBJ1-5 | TRBV27 | NA | NA | CASSSLKGGEGPQHF | TGTGCCAGCAGTTCCCTTAAAGGGGGTGAGGGGCCCCAGCATTTT
TRBJ2-7 | TRBV5-1 | NA | many | CASSRGHQYEQYF | TGCGCCAGCAGCAGGGGACATCAATACGAGCAGTACTTC
TRBJ1-2 | TRBV12-5 | TRBD1 | few | CASGLQGARVGYTF | TGTGCTAGTGGTCTACAGGGGGCGAGGGTTGGCTACACCTTC
TRBJ2-6 | TRBV7-9 | TRBD1 | NA | CASSPTTGLAGANVLTF | TGTGCCAGCAGCCCGACGACAGGGTTGGCTGGGGCCAACGTCCTGACTTTC
TRBJ2-3 | TRBV29-1 | NA | many | CSVAPNTDTQYF | TGCAGCGTTGCCCCTAACACAGATACGCAGTATTTT
TRBJ2-7 | TRBV20-1 | NA | NA | CSAGPGRCEQYF | TGCAGTGCGGGGCCGGGACGCTGCGAGCAGTACTTC
TRBJ1-2 | TRBV25-1 | NA | few | CASSELPGDGYTF | TGTGCCAGCAGTGAATTGCCGGGGGATGGCTACACCTTC
TRBJ1-2 | TRBV20-1 | TRBD1 | few | CSARDQRQGERGYTF | TGCAGTGCTAGAGATCAGCGACAGGGGGAACGAGGCTACACCTTC
TRBJ2-5 | TRBV28 | NA | few | CASSPLRGPQETQYF | TGTGCCAGCAGCCCTTTGCGGGGACCCCAAGAGACCCAGTACTTC
TRBJ2-5 | TRBV20-1 | TRBD1 | NA | CSTPGQAQETQYF | TGCAGTACCCCGGGACAGGCACAAGAGACCCAGTACTTC
TRBJ1-2 | TRBV6-6 | NA | few | CASSSDQREYGYTF | TGTGCCAGCAGTTCCGACCAACGGGAATATGGCTACACCTTC
TRBJ2-7 | TRBV5-1 | NA | few | CASSLRTGSDEQYF | TGCGCCAGCAGCTTGAGGACGGGTAGCGACGAGCAGTACTTC
TRBJ1-2 | TRBV20-1 | TRBD1 | NA | CSAEAIQGYGYTF | TGCAGTGCCGAGGCTATACAGGGGTATGGCTACACCTTC
TRBJ1-1 | TRBV12-3/TRBV12-4 | NA | many | CASSRGFGTEAFF | TGTGCCAGCAGCAGGGGATTTGGCACTGAAGCTTTCTTT
TRBJ2-7 | TRBV20-1 | TRBD1 | NA | CRGRDREGAYEQYF | TGCAGAGGGAGGGACAGGGAAGGGGCCTACGAGCAGTACTTC
TRBJ2-7 | TRBV20-1 | NA | once | CSARPAYSYEQYF | TGCAGTGCTAGGCCTGCCTACTCCTACGAGCAGTACTTC
TRBJ2-1 | TRBV28 | NA | few | CASNSDPGVDNEQFF | TGTGCCAGCAACTCCGACCCAGGAGTAGACAATGAGCAGTTCTTC
TRBJ1-4 | TRBV20-1 | NA | few | CSASEGFANEKLFF | TGCAGTGCTAGTGAAGGGTTCGCTAATGAAAAACTGTTTTTT
TRBJ2-7 | TRBV5-1 | NA | NA | CASSLAGAISYNEQYF | TGCGCCAGCAGCTTGGCCGGGGCGATCTCCTACAATGAGCAGTACTTC
TRBJ2-5 | TRBV27 | NA | NA | CASSKTRTPQETQYF | TGTGCCAGCAGTAAAACCCGGACACCTCAAGAGACCCAGTACTTC
TRBJ2-7 | TRBV6-2/TRBV6-3 | TRBD2 | few | CASSPPGLAHEQYF | TGTGCCAGCAGTCCGCCGGGACTAGCACACGAGCAGTACTTC
TRBJ1-2 | TRBV4-1 | TRBD1 | many | CASSLWTGDGYTF | TGCGCCAGCAGCCTCTGGACAGGGGATGGCTACACCTTC
TRBJ2-1 | TRBV20-1 | NA | NA | CSAGRPNEQFF | TGCAGTGCAGGACGTCCGAATGAGCAGTTCTTC
TRBJ1-1 | TRBV6-5 | NA | NA | CASTSNTEAFF | TGTGCCAGCACCTCAAACACTGAAGCTTTCTTT
TRBJ1-6 | TRBV10-1 | NA | NA | CASSTGQADSPLHF | TGCGCCAGCAGTACCGGACAAGCGGATTCACCCCTCCACTTT
TRBJ1-4 | TRBV7-8 | NA | once | CASSRRSRGEKLFF | TGTGCCAGCAGCCGCCGGAGTCGAGGCGAAAAACTGTTTTTT
TRBJ2-7 | TRBV12-3/TRBV12-4 | TRBD2 | few | CASRLAGRAGYEQYF | TGTGCCAGCAGATTAGCGGGTCGAGCTGGCTACGAGCAGTACTTC
TRBJ2-3 | TRBV5-1 | NA | few | CASSLVGPEGTDTQYF | TGCGCCAGCAGCTTGGTGGGACCCGAGGGCACAGATACGCAGTATTTT
TRBJ2-7 | TRBV5-1 | TRBD2 | few | CASSFGLAGLDNEQYF | TGCGCCAGCAGCTTCGGACTAGCGGGGCTGGACAATGAGCAGTACTTC